A single TCR beta chain is shown here with its context. Its antigen is still unknown. Deletions cut 7 bases from V and 1 base from J, with 8 bases between. Germline-derived CDR1 and CDR2 are SNHLY and FYNNEI. The length of the CDR3 is 14 residues. These data are taken from a study of T cells in localized non-small cell lung cancer. Broader study findings: Appearance in adjacent lung was seen for a median 57 of the top 100 tumor clones. Density of T cells in blood, when higher, went with longer overall survival. One tumor region alone was sequenced, and heterogeneity therefore remains possible. Uninvolved adjacent lung had more T cell clonality than any other tissue, topping tumor.

Sequencing used immunoSEQ multiplex PCR; TCRdb keeps in-frame clones, though not all of them. The sample carries 15,000 to 20,000 clones, approximately 83% recorded once. Sequencing was performed on peripheral blood, taken before any cancer treatment. V and J are TRBV2 and TRBJ2-6; the D gene is possibly TRBD2 (5 bases). This receptor was obtained from a man between 40 and 70 years old with stage I lung adenocarcinoma. The CDR3 bases are TGTGCCAGCAATACTAGGTCTGGGGCCAACGTCCTGACTTTC. Amino acids: CASNTRSGANVLTF.